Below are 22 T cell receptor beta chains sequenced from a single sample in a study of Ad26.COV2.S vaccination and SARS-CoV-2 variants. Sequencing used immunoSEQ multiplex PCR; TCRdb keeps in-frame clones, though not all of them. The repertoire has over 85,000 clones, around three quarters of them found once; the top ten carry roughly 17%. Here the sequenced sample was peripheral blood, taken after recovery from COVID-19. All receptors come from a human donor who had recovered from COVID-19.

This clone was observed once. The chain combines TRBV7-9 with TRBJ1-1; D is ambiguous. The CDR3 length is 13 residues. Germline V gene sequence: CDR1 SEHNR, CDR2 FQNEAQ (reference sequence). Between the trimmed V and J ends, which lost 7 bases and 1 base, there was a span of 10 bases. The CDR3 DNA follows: TGTGCCAGCACCAGCGGATCGAACACTGAAGCTTTCTTT. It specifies CASTSGSNTEAFF.

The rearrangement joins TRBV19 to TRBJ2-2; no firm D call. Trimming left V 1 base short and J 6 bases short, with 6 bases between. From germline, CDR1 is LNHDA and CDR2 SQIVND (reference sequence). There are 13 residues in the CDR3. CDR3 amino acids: CASSIGGAGELFF. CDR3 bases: TGTGCCAGTAGTATAGGTGGTGCCGGGGAGCTGTTTTTT.

DNA for the CDR3: TGCAGCGCCGTTAGCGTGGAGACCCAGGGTGGCGAGCAGTACTTC. It translates to CSAVSVETQGGEQYF. V is TRBV29-1 and J is TRBJ2-7, with D perhaps given as TRBD1 or TRBD2 (5 bases each). V lost 7 bases and J lost 6, with 25 bases in between. From germline, CDR1 is SQVTM and CDR2 ANQGSEA. The CDR3 consists of 15 residues.

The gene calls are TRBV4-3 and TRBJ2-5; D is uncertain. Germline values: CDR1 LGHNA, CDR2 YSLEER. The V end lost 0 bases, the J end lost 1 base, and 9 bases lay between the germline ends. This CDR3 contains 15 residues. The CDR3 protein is CASSQDLATQETQYF. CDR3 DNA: TGCGCCAGCAGCCAAGATCTTGCAACCCAAGAGACCCAGTACTTC.

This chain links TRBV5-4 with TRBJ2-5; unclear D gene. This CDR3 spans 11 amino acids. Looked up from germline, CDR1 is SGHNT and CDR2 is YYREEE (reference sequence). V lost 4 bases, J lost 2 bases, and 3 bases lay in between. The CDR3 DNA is TGTGCCAGCAGCCGGCAAGAGACCCAGTACTTC. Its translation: CASSRQETQYF.

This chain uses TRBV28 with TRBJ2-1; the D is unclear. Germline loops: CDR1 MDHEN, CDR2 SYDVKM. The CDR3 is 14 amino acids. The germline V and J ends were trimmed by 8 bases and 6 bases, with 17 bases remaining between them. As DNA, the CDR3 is TGTGCCAGCGGGCCGGGCCGGGCGATCAATGAGCAGTTCTTC. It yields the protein CASGPGRAINEQFF.

As DNA, the CDR3 is TGTGCCAGCAGCTTGGGGGCTAGCGGGGGGCTAGAGACCCAGTACTTC. Translation: CASSLGASGGLETQYF. The rearrangement joins TRBV5-5 to TRBJ2-5; TRBD2 matches 11 bases. Germline CDR1 reads SGHKS; CDR2 reads YYEKEE (reference sequence). The CDR3 runs to 16 residues. The junction had 5 bases not matched to a gene; V was cut back by 0 bases and J by 4 bases.

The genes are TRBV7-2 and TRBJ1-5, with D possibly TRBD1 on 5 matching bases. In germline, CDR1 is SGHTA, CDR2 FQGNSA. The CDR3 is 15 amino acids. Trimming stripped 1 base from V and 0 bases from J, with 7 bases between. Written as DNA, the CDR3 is TGTGCCAGCAGCTTAGGTGGGGGTAGCAATCAGCCCCAGCATTTT. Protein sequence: CASSLGGGSNQPQHF.

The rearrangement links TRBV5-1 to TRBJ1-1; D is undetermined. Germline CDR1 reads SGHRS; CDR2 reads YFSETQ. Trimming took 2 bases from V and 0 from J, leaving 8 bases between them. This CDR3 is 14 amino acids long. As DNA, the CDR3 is TGCGCCAGCAGCTTAGTACAGATGAACACTGAAGCTTTCTTT. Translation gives CASSLVQMNTEAFF.

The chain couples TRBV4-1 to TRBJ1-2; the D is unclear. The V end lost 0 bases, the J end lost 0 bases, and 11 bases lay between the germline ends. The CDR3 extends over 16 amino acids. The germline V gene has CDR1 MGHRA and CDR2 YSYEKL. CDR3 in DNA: TGCGCCAGCAGCCAAGAGGGCTTGTCCGCTAACTATGGCTACACCTTC. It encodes CASSQEGLSANYGYTF.

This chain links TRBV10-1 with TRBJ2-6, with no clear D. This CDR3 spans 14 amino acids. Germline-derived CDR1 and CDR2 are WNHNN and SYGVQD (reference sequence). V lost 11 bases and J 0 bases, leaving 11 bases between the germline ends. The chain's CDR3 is CADGDDSGANVLTF. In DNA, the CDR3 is TGCGCCGACGGCGATGACTCTGGGGCCAACGTCCTGACTTTC.

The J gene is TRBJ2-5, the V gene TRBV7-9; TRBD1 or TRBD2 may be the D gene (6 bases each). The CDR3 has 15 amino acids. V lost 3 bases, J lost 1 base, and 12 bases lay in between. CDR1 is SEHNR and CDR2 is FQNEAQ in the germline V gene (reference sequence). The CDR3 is CASSFSGGLQETQYF. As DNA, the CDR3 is TGTGCCAGCAGCTTTTCCGGGGGCCTCCAAGAGACCCAGTACTTC. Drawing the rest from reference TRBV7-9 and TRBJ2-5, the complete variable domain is DTGVSQNPRHKITKRGQNVTFRCDPISEHNRLYWYRQTLGQGPEFLTYFQNEAQLEKSRLLSDRFSAERPKGSFSTLEIQRTEQGDSAMYLCASSFSGGLQETQYFGPGTRLLVL.

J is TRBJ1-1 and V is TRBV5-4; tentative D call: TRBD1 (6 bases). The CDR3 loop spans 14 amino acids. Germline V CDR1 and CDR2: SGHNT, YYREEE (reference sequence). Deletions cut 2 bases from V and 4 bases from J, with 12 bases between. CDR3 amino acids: CASSFGQILTEAFF. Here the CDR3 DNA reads TGTGCCAGCAGCTTCGGACAGATCCTCACTGAAGCTTTCTTT.

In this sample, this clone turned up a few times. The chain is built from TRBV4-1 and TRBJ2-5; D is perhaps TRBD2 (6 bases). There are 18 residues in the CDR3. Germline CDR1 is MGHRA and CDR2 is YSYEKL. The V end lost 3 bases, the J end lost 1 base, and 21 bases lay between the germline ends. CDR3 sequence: CASSHVNMGLHTQETQYF. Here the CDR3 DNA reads TGCGCCAGCAGCCACGTAAACATGGGACTGCATACCCAAGAGACCCAGTACTTC.

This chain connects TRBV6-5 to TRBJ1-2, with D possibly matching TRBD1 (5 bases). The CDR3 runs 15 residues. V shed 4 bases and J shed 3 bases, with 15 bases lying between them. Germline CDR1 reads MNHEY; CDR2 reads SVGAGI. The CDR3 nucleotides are TGTGCCAGCAGTTCCGACAGCTTGCGGCACTATGGCTACACCTTC. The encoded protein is CASSSDSLRHYGYTF.

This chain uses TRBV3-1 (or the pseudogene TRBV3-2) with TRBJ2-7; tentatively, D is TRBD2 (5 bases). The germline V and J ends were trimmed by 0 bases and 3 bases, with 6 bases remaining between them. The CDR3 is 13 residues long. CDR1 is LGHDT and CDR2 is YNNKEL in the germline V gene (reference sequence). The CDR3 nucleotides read TGTGCCAGCAGCCAAGACCGGGACTACGAGCAGTACTTC. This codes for CASSQDRDYEQYF.

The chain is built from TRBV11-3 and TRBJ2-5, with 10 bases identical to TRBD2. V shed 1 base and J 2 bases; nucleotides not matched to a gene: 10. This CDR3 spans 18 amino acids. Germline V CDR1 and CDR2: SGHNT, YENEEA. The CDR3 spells CASSLGGFSGGPQETQYF. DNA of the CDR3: TGTGCCAGCAGCTTAGGGGGTTTTAGCGGGGGGCCGCAAGAGACCCAGTACTTC.

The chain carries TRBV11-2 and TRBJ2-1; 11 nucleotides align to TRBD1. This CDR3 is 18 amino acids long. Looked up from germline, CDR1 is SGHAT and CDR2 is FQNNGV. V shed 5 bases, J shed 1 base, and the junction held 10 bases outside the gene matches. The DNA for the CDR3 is TGTGCCAGCAGCCGCCTCGGGACAGGGGGAACTTCCTACAATGAGCAGTTCTTC. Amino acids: CASSRLGTGGTSYNEQFF.

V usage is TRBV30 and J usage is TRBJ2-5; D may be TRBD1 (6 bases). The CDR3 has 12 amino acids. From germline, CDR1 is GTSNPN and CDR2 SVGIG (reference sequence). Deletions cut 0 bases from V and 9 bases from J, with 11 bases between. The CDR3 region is CAWSVNRESQYF. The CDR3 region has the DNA TGTGCCTGGAGTGTCAACAGGGAGTCCCAGTACTTC.

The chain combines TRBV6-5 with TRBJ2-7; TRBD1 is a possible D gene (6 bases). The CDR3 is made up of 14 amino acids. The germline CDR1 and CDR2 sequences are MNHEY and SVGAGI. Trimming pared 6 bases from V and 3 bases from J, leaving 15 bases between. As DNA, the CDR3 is TGTGCCAGCAGGAACCGGGACATGATCTACGAGCAGTACTTC. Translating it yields CASRNRDMIYEQYF.

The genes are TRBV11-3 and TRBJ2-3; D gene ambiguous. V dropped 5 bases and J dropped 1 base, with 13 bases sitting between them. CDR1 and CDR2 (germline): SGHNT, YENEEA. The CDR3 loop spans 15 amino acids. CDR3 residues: CASSRVDLGTDTQYF. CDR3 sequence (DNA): TGTGCCAGCAGCCGAGTTGATTTGGGCACAGATACGCAGTATTTT.

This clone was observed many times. The CDR3 sequence: CASGTRGQETQYF. The DNA for the CDR3 is TGTGCTAGTGGAACGAGGGGGCAAGAGACCCAGTACTTC. This chain connects TRBV12-5 to TRBJ2-5, with a possible D match to TRBD1 (6 bases). Germline values: CDR1 LGHNT, CDR2 FRNRAP. The CDR3 consists of 13 residues. Trimming removed 6 bases at V and 2 bases at J, with 10 bases between. The whole variable domain, filled in from reference TRBV12-5 and TRBJ2-5, reads DARVTQTPRHKVTEMGQEVTMRCQPILGHNTVFWYRQTMMQGLELLAYFRNRAPLDDSGMPKDRFSAEMPDATLATLKIQPSEPRDSAVYFCASGTRGQETQYFGPGTRLLVL.